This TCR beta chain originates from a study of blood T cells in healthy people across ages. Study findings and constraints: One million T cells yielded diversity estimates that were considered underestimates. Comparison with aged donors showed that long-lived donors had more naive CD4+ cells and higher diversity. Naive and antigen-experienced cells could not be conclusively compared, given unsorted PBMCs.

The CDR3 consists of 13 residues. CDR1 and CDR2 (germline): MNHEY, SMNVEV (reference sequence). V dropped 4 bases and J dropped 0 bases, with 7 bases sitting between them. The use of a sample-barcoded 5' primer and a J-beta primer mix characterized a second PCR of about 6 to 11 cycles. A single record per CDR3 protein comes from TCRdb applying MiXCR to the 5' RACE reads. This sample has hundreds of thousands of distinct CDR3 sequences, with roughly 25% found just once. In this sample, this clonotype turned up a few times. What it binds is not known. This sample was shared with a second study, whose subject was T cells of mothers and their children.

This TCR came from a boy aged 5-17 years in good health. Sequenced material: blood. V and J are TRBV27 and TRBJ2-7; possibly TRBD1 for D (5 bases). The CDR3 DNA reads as TGTGCCAGCAGTTACCAGGGCTCCTACGAGCAGTACTTC. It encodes CASSYQGSYEQYF.